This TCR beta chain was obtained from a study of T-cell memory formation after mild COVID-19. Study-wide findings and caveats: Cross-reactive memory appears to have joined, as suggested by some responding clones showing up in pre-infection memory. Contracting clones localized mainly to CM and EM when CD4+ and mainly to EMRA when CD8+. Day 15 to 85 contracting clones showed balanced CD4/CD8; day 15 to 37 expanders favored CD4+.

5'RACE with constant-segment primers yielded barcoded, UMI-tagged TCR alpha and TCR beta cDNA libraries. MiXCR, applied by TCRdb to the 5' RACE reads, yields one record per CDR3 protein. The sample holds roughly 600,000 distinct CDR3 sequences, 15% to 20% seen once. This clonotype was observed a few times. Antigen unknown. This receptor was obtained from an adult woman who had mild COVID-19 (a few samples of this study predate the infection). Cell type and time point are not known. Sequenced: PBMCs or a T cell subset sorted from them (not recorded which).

CDR3 DNA sequence: TGTGCCAGCAGTTTATACGGTGGCGAGGGTGAAAAACTGTTTTTT. Translated: CASSLYGGEGEKLFF. The chain combines TRBV12-3 or TRBV12-4 with TRBJ1-4; D gene unclear. The V and J ends lost 2 bases and 7 bases respectively, with 14 bases between them. This CDR3 has 15 amino acids.